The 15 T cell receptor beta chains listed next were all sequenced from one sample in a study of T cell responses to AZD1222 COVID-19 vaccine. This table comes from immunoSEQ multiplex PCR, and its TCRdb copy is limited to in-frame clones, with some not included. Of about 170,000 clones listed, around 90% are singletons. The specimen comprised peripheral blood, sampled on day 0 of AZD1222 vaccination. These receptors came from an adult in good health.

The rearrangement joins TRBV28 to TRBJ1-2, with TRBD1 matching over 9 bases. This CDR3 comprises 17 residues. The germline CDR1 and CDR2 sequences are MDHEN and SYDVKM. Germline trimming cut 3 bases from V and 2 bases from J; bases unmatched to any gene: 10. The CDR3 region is CASSLGGTGRLNYGYTF. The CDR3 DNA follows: TGTGCCAGCAGTTTGGGAGGGACAGGGAGGTTAAACTATGGCTACACCTTC.

CDR3: CSPWGIGGNTEAFF. The CDR3 nucleotides are TGCAGCCCGTGGGGTATTGGGGGTAACACTGAAGCTTTCTTT. V usage is TRBV29-1 and J usage is TRBJ1-1, with D perhaps TRBD1 (5 bases). V was shortened by 8 bases and J by 2 bases, with 18 bases between the two germline ends. The CDR3 length is 14 residues. In germline, CDR1 is SQVTM, CDR2 ANQGSEA.

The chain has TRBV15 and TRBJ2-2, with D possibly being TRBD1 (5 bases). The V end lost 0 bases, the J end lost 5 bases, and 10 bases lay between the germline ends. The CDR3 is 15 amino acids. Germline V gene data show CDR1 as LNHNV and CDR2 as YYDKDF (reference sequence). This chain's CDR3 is CATSREGARTGELFF. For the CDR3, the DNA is TGTGCCACCAGCAGAGAAGGGGCTAGAACCGGGGAGCTGTTTTTT.

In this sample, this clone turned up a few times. The CDR3 DNA reads as TGTGCCAGGGGGGACATGAACACTGAAGCTTTCTTT. Amino acid sequence: CARGDMNTEAFF. The chain has TRBV30 and TRBJ1-1; tentatively, D is TRBD1 (6 bases). The CDR3 has 12 amino acids. Germline lookup yields CDR1 GTSNPN and CDR2 SVGIG (reference sequence). V was trimmed by 8 bases and J by 0 bases, leaving 10 bases between them.

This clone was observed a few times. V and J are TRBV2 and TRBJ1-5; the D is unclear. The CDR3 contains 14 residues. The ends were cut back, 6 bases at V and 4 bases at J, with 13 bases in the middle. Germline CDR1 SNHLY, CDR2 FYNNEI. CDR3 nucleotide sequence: TGTGCCAGCAGGACGGACCTTTGGAATCAGCCCCAGCATTTT. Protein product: CASRTDLWNQPQHF. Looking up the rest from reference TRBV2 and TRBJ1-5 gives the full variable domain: EPEVTQTPSHQVTQMGQEVILRCVPISNHLYFYWYRQILGQKVEFLVSFYNNEISEKSEIFDDQFSVERPDGSNFTLKIRSTKLEDSAMYFCASRTDLWNQPQHFGDGTRLSIL.

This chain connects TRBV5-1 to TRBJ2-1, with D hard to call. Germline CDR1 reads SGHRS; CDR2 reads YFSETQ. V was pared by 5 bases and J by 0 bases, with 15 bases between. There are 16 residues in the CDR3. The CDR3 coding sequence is TGCGCCAGCAGATCAGGCTTGCGCAGCTCCTACAATGAGCAGTTCTTC. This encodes CASRSGLRSSYNEQFF.

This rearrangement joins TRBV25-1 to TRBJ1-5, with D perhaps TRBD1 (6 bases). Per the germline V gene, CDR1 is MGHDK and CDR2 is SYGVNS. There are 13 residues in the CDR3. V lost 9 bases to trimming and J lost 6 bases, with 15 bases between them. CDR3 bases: TGTGCCAGTGCACGGGGGGCGGGTCAGCCCCAGCATTTT. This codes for CASARGAGQPQHF.

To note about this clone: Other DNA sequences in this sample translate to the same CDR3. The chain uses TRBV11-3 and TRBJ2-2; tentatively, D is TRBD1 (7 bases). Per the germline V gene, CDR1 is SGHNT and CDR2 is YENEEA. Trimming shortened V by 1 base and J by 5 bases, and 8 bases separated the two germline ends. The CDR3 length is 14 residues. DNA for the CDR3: TGTGCCAGCAGCTTAGCAGGGGGGACCGGGGAGCTGTTTTTT. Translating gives CASSLAGGTGELFF.

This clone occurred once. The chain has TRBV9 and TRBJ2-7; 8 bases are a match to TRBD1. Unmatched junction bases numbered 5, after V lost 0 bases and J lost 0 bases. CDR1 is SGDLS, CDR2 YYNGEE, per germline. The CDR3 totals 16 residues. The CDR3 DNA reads TGTGCCAGCAGCGTAGAAGGACAGGGATTCTCCTACGAGCAGTACTTC. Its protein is CASSVEGQGFSYEQYF.

The CDR3 protein is CASSQEGGATANTEAFF. Here the CDR3 DNA reads TGCGCCAGCAGCCAAGAAGGTGGGGCCACAGCGAACACTGAAGCTTTCTTT. The chain combines TRBV4-3 with TRBJ1-1; weak D call: TRBD1 (5 bases). Germline CDR1 reads LGHNA; CDR2 reads YSLEER. There are 17 residues in the CDR3. The V end was cut by 0 bases, the J end by 1 base, with 15 bases between.

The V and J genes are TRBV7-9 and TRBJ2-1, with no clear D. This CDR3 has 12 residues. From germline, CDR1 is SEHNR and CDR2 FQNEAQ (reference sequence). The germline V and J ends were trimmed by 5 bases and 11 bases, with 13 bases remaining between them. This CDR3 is CASSPDSGKQFF. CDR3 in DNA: TGTGCCAGCAGCCCTGACTCTGGAAAGCAGTTCTTC.

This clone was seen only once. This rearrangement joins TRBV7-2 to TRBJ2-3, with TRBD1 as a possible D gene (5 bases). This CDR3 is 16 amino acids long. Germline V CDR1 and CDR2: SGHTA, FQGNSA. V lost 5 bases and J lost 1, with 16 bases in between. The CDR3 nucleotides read TGTGCCAGCAGCCAAGACAGAATGGGTCGCACAGATACGCAGTATTTT. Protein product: CASSQDRMGRTDTQYF.

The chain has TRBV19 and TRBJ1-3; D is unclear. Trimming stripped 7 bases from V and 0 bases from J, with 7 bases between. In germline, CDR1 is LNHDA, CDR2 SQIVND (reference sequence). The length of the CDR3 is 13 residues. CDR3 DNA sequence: TGTGCCAGTAAAGGCAGCTCTGGAAACACCATATATTTT. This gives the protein CASKGSSGNTIYF.

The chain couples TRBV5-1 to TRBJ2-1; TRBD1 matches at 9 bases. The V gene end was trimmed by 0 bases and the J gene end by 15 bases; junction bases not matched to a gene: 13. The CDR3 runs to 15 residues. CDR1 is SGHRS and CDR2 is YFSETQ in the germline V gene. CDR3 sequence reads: CASSLEPRQGVSSFF. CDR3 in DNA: TGCGCCAGCAGCTTGGAACCGAGACAGGGGGTATCTTCGTTCTTC.

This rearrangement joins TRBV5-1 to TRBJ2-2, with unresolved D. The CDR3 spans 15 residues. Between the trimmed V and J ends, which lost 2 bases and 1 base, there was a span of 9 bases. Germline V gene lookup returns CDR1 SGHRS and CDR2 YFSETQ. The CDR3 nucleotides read TGCGCCAGCAGCTTAGGTCGCGGGAACACCGGGGAGCTGTTTTTT. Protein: CASSLGRGNTGELFF.